These 16 T cell receptor beta chains came from one sample sequenced in a study of technical replicates of blood from a handful of donors. Assay: immunoSEQ multiplex PCR; the TCRdb copy retains only in-frame clones and omits some. Counted here are around 80,000 clones, about 93% occurring once; the ten biggest clones make up approximately 0.42%. The sample comprised T cells isolated from PBMCs. The receptor source for this set is a human donor in good health.

In DNA form, the CDR3 reads TGCGCCAGCAGCTTGTCCAGGAACTCCTACAATGAGCAGTTCTTC. It encodes CASSLSRNSYNEQFF. The J gene is TRBJ2-1, the V gene TRBV5-1, with no clear D. CDR3 length: 15 amino acids. The germline V and J ends were trimmed by 1 base and 0 bases, with 8 bases remaining between them. Germline CDR1 reads SGHRS; CDR2 reads YFSETQ.

The CDR3 DNA reads TGTGCCAGCAGCGTCGGGTATCAGCCCCAGCATTTT. Amino acid sequence: CASSVGYQPQHF. The chain joins TRBV7-9 to TRBJ1-5; the D is unclear. Trimming left V 5 bases short and J 5 bases short, with 7 bases between. Germline V gene sequence: CDR1 SEHNR, CDR2 FQNEAQ (reference sequence). This CDR3 region has 12 residues.

The genes are TRBV5-1 and TRBJ1-2; D may be TRBD1 (5 bases). This CDR3 region has 15 residues. Germline V CDR1 and CDR2: SGHRS, YFSETQ. Trimming removed 0 bases at V and 4 bases at J, with 13 bases between. This chain's CDR3 is CASSLAGASSYGYTF. As DNA, the CDR3 is TGCGCCAGCAGCTTGGCTGGGGCCTCTAGCTATGGCTACACCTTC.

This chain uses TRBV29-1 with TRBJ2-1, with 8 bases fitting TRBD2. CDR3 size: 12 residues. V shed 6 bases, J shed 10 bases, and the junction held 8 bases outside the gene matches. In germline, CDR1 is SQVTM, CDR2 ANQGSEA. In nucleotides, the CDR3 is TGCAGCGTCAACAAAGGACTAGCAGAGCAGTTCTTC. Residues: CSVNKGLAEQFF.

The chain couples TRBV11-2 to TRBJ1-1; 9 nucleotides align to TRBD1. The CDR3 is made up of 13 amino acids. Germline CDR1 SGHAT, CDR2 FQNNGV. V shed 5 bases, J shed 7 bases, and the junction held 5 bases outside the gene matches. The CDR3 nucleotides are TGTGCCAGCAGCCCAAGGGGACAGGGTGAAGCTTTCTTT. Translating it yields CASSPRGQGEAFF.

This sequence joins TRBV29-1 and TRBJ2-1, with TRBD1 as a possible D gene (6 bases). V lost 7 bases, J lost 8 bases, and 15 bases lay in between. Looked up from germline, CDR1 is SQVTM and CDR2 is ANQGSEA. This CDR3 region has 12 residues. The CDR3 region has the DNA TGCAGCGCTGGGACAAAGGCCGATGAGCAGTTCTTC. Protein product: CSAGTKADEQFF.

The J gene is TRBJ1-3, the V gene TRBV4-2; 7 nucleotides line up with TRBD1. The CDR3 runs to 13 residues. CDR1 is LGHNA and CDR2 is YNFKEQ in the germline V gene. V gave up 5 bases and J gave up 4 bases; unmatched junction bases: 2. CDR3 nucleotide sequence: TGTGCCAGCAGCGCGGACAGGGGAAACACCATATATTTT. Its protein product is CASSADRGNTIYF.

J is TRBJ2-1 and V is TRBV5-1; 10 positions match TRBD2. The germline CDR1 and CDR2 sequences are SGHRS and YFSETQ. This CDR3 has 17 residues. Trimming cost V 0 bases and J 1 base; bases outside gene matches: 4. The CDR3 protein is CASSLAVSGRSYNEQFF. The CDR3 DNA follows: TGCGCCAGCAGCTTGGCGGTTAGCGGGAGGTCCTACAATGAGCAGTTCTTC.

The chain employs TRBV7-2 and TRBJ2-7; 9 nucleotides align to TRBD1. CDR1 is SGHTA and CDR2 is FQGNSA in the germline V gene. The J segment lost 5 bases and the V segment lost 5 bases, leaving 16 bases of the junction unmatched. This CDR3 has 17 amino acids. The CDR3 nucleotides are TGTGCCAGCAGCCCGGTGGGTGGGACAGGGATTACGGACGAGCAGTACTTC. Translation: CASSPVGGTGITDEQYF. The entire variable domain, with the rest obtained from reference TRBV7-2 and TRBJ2-7, is as follows: GAGVSQSPSNKVTEKGKDVELRCDPISGHTALYWYRQSLGQGLEFLIYFQGNSAPDKSGLPSDRFSAERTGGSVSTLTIQRTQQEDSAVYLCASSPVGGTGITDEQYFGPGTRLTVT.

The V and J genes are TRBV19 and TRBJ2-1; 7 nucleotides line up with TRBD2. The CDR3 consists of 15 residues. Germline values: CDR1 LNHDA, CDR2 SQIVND (reference sequence). The V gene end was trimmed by 7 bases and the J gene end by 0 bases; junction bases not matched to a gene: 6. CDR3 nucleotide sequence: TGTGCCAGTAATGGCGGGACTACCTCCTACAATGAGCAGTTCTTC. Protein product: CASNGGTTSYNEQFF.

V and J are TRBV9 and TRBJ1-5, with TRBD1 as a possible D gene (5 bases). Germline V lookup: CDR1 SGDLS, CDR2 YYNGEE. The ends were cut back, 3 bases at V and 1 base at J, with 8 bases in the middle. The CDR3 is 14 amino acids. In nucleotides, the CDR3 is TGTGCCAGCAGCGGGGGGGGGAGCAATCAGCCCCAGCATTTT. Translation: CASSGGGSNQPQHF.

This chain links TRBV21-1 with TRBJ1-1; the table names TRBD1, a call not compared with the DNA. TRBV21-1 is a known pseudogene. CDR3 length: 17 amino acids. CDR3 in amino acids: CASSKRLYWGQRPEAFF. CDR3 nucleotide sequence: TGTGCCAGCAGTAAAAGGCTGTATTGGGGACAGAGACCTGAAGCTTTCTTT.

The V and J genes are TRBV6-5 and TRBJ1-5, with TRBD1 matching over 8 bases. Per germline, CDR1 MNHEY and CDR2 SVGAGI. CDR3 length: 13 residues. V was clipped by 6 bases and J by 5 bases; unmatched bases: 3. CDR3 nucleotide sequence: TGTGCCAGCAGCCGACAGGGGCATCAGCCCCAGCATTTT. It translates to CASSRQGHQPQHF.

This chain connects TRBV7-3 to TRBJ2-1; 8 nucleotides match TRBD1. The CDR3 spans 14 residues. Germline V gives CDR1 SGHTA, CDR2 FQGTGA. J lost 6 bases, V lost 5 bases, and 6 bases had no gene match. The CDR3: CASSRTGLFNEQFF. CDR3 DNA: TGTGCCAGCAGCCGGACAGGGCTCTTCAATGAGCAGTTCTTC.

The chain carries TRBV27 and TRBJ2-7; D is perhaps TRBD2 (7 bases). Germline V gene lookup returns CDR1 MNHEY and CDR2 SMNVEV (reference sequence). The CDR3 consists of 14 residues. Trimming took off 6 bases at V and 3 bases at J, with 15 bases between the two ends. CDR3 sequence (DNA): TGTGCCAGCAGCTGGCAGGGAGGGGGCTACGAGCAGTACTTC. It encodes CASSWQGGGYEQYF.

V gene TRBV27 combines with J gene TRBJ2-7; 8 bases line up with TRBD1. This CDR3 has 15 residues. V shed 5 bases and J 1 base; nucleotides not matched to a gene: 7. Germline V gene lookup returns CDR1 MNHEY and CDR2 SMNVEV (reference sequence). The CDR3 loop is CASSVGQGASYEQYF. For the CDR3, the DNA is TGTGCCAGCAGTGTAGGACAGGGTGCTTCCTACGAGCAGTACTTC.